This T cell receptor (beta chain) was retrieved from a study of shared T cell receptors in the human thymus. The table came from immunoSEQ multiplex PCR; TCRdb's copy has only in-frame clones and leaves some out. Of some 700,000 clones listed, 70% to 90% are singletons. In addition, the sample was reused for a study of human thymus T cells. That report notes: All donors were healthy Finnish infants who were undergoing corrective surgery to treat congenital heart defects. During corrective heart surgery, resections were taken, and the thymus tissue came from them. Across thymic and blood repertoires, the usage of V and J genes appeared to be biased. Thymic repertoires overlap heavily among unrelated individuals, related research has reported.

Input material: thymocytes. The source of this sequence is a girl less than two years old with a congenital heart defect.

This CDR3 reads CASAGGAREQYF. CDR3 bases: TGTGCCAGCGCGGGGGGGGCCAGGGAGCAGTACTTC. The chain employs TRBV27 and TRBJ2-7; 9 nucleotides match TRBD2. J lost 7 bases, V lost 8 bases, and 6 bases had no gene match. CDR1 is MNHEY and CDR2 is SMNVEV in the germline V gene (reference sequence). The CDR3 runs to 12 residues.